This entry lists 10 T cell receptor beta chains sequenced from one sample in a study of blood T cell repertoires in COVID-19. This table comes from immunoSEQ multiplex PCR, and its TCRdb copy is limited to in-frame clones, with some not included. Of about 74,000 clones listed, around 70% are singletons. Sequencing was done on a sample of peripheral blood. Receptors originate from a man in his 70s with acute or convalescent COVID-19.

With respect to this clone: Other DNA sequences from this sample encode an identical CDR3 as well. V gene TRBV19 combines with J gene TRBJ1-5; weak D call: TRBD1 (6 bases). This CDR3 has 15 residues. Per the germline V gene, CDR1 is LNHDA and CDR2 is SQIVND (reference sequence). Deletions cut 6 bases from V and 2 bases from J, with 14 bases between. The CDR3: CASSSQGAGNQPQHF. CDR3 DNA sequence: TGTGCCAGTAGCTCACAGGGTGCGGGCAATCAGCCCCAGCATTTT.

The CDR3 nucleotides read TGTGCCAGCAGCTCCTACGCAGGGGGCGCATCCGGGGAGCTGTTTTTT. Encoded protein: CASSSYAGGASGELFF. This chain links TRBV5-4 with TRBJ2-2; TRBD1 aligns across 8 bases. With V trimmed by 3 bases and J by 6 bases, 10 bases remained unmatched. This CDR3 is 16 amino acids long. CDR1 is SGHNT and CDR2 is YYREEE in the germline V gene (reference sequence).

The genes are TRBV10-2 and TRBJ2-7; 11 bases match TRBD2. V was pared by 7 bases and J by 5 bases, with 7 bases of the junction left unmatched. Germline lookup yields CDR1 WSHSY and CDR2 SAAADI. The CDR3 extends over 14 amino acids. The DNA of the CDR3 is TGCGCCAGCACCCGGGGGGGACTAGCGGACGAGCAGTACTTC. Amino acids: CASTRGGLADEQYF.

The table lists this clone with a count of one. V usage is TRBV28 and J usage is TRBJ2-7, with TRBD2 matching over 8 bases. The CDR3 has 15 residues. Germline V lookup: CDR1 MDHEN, CDR2 SYDVKM. The J segment lost 5 bases and the V segment lost 5 bases, leaving 11 bases of the junction unmatched. The CDR3 spells CASSLLGAGDHEQYF. The CDR3 DNA reads as TGTGCCAGCAGTCTCCTCGGAGCGGGAGACCACGAGCAGTACTTC.

V and J are TRBV14 and TRBJ2-5; 10 nucleotides align to TRBD2. This CDR3 is built from 16 residues. CDR1 is SGHDN and CDR2 is FVKESK in the germline V gene. V trimming: 4 bases; J trimming: 2 bases; junction bases outside the gene matches: 7. The CDR3 DNA reads as TGTGCCAGCAGCCCCCGACTAGCGGGTCCTCAAGAGACCCAGTACTTC. Its protein product is CASSPRLAGPQETQYF.

The gene calls are TRBV5-1 and TRBJ1-5; no clear D. CDR1 is SGHRS and CDR2 is YFSETQ in the germline V gene. The V gene lost 0 bases and the J gene lost 4 bases, with 8 bases spanning the gap. The CDR3 runs to 14 residues. CDR3 DNA sequence: TGCGCCAGCAGCTTGGGAGAGATTAATCAGCCCCAGCATTTT. Encoded protein: CASSLGEINQPQHF.

The chain has TRBV27 and TRBJ2-7, with TRBD2 matching over 11 bases. After removal of 5 bases from V and 0 bases from J, the junction contained 9 bases not matched to a gene. CDR3 length equals 17 residues. Per the germline V gene, CDR1 is MNHEY and CDR2 is SMNVEV (reference sequence). The CDR3 nucleotides read TGTGCCAGCAGTCGGCTAGCGGGAGGCACCACCTCCTACGAGCAGTACTTC. It yields the protein CASSRLAGGTTSYEQYF.

This clone was observed a handful of times. The V and J genes are TRBV28 and TRBJ2-7, with TRBD2 identical over 9 bases. The ends lost 5 bases at V and 5 bases at J; junction bases unmatched: 7. CDR3 length: 14 residues. The germline CDR1 and CDR2 sequences are MDHEN and SYDVKM. This chain's CDR3 is CASSVSGGRNEQYF. The CDR3 DNA is TGTGCCAGCAGTGTTAGCGGGGGACGGAACGAGCAGTACTTC.

The chain couples TRBV3-1 (or the pseudogene TRBV3-2) to TRBJ2-7; D is perhaps TRBD2 (7 bases). The germline V gene has CDR1 LGHDT and CDR2 YNNKEL (reference sequence). The CDR3 totals 13 residues. The V and J ends lost 3 bases and 2 bases respectively, with 8 bases between them. CDR3 region: CASSHGGPYEQYF. The CDR3 DNA is TGTGCCAGCAGCCACGGGGGGCCCTACGAGCAGTACTTC.

This chain uses TRBV19 with TRBJ2-7; TRBD1 matches 7 bases. Germline V gene data show CDR1 as LNHDA and CDR2 as SQIVND (reference sequence). With 0 bases clipped from V and 2 bases from J, the junction kept 7 bases outside the gene matches. The CDR3 is 16 residues long. In nucleotides, the CDR3 is TGTGCCAGTAGTATAGAGGCAACAGGGGATCCCTACGAGCAGTACTTC. Amino acids: CASSIEATGDPYEQYF.